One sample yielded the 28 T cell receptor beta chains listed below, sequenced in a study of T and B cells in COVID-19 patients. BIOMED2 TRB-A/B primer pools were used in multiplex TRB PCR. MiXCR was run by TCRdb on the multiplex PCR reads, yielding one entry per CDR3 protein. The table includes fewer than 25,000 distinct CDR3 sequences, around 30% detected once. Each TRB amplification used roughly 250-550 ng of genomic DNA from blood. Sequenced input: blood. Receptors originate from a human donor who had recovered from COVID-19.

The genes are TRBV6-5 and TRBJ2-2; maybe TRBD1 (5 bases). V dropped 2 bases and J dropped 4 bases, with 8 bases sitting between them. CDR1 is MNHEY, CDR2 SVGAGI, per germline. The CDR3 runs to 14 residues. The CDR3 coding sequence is TGTGCCAGCAGTTACGAAGGGGCCACCGGGGAGCTGTTTTTT. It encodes CASSYEGATGELFF.

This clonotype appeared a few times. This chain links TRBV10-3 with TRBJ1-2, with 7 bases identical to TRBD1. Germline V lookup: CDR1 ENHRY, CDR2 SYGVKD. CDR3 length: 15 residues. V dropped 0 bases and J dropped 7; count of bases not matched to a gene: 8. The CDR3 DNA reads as TGTGCCATCAGTGAGTCTAAGGACAGGTTGGCTGGCTACACCTTC. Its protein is CAISESKDRLAGYTF.

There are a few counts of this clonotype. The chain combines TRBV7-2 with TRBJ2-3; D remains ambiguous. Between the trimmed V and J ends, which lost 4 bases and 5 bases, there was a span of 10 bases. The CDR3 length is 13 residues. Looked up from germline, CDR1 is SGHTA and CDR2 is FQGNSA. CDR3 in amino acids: CASSSSEVDTQYF. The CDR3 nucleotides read TGTGCCAGCAGCTCGTCAGAAGTAGATACGCAGTATTTT.

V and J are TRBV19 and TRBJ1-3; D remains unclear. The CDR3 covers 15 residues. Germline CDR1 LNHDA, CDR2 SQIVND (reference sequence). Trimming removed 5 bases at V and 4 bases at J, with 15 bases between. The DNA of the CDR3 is TGTGCCAGTAGTCCCGCGGGGATCGACGGAAACACCATATATTTT. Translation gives CASSPAGIDGNTIYF.

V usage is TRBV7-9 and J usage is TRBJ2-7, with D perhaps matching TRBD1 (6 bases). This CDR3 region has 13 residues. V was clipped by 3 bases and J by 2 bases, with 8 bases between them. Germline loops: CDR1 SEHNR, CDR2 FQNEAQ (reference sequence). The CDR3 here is CASSFQGPYEQYF. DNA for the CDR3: TGTGCCAGCAGCTTTCAGGGGCCCTACGAGCAGTACTTC.

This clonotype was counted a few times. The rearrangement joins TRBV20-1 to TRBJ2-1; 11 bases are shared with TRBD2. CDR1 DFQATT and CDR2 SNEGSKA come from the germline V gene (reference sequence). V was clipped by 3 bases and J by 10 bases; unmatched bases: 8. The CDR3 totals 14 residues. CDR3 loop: CSASWLAGGREQFF. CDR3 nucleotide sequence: TGCAGTGCTAGCTGGCTAGCGGGGGGACGGGAGCAGTTCTTC.

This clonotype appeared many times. CDR3 amino acids: CASSPMIGPTGELFF. CDR3 nucleotides: TGTGCCAGCTCACCAATGATCGGACCTACCGGGGAGCTGTTTTTT. The chain links TRBV18 to TRBJ2-2; D gene ambiguous. V lost 2 bases and J 5 bases, leaving 12 bases between the germline ends. CDR3 length: 15 residues. CDR1 and CDR2 from the germline V gene are KGHSH and LQKENI.

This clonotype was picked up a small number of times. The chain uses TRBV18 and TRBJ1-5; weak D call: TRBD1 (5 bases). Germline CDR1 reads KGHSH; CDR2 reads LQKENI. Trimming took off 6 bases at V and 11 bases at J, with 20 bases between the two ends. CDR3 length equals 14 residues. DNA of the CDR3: TGTGCCAGCTCTCCCGATGGGGGTCCAATCGCCCAGCATTTT. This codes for CASSPDGGPIAQHF. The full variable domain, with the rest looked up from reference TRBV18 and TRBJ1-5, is NAGVMQNPRHLVRRRGQEARLRCSPMKGHSHVYWYRQLPEEGLKFMVYLQKENIIDESGMPKERFSAEFPKEGPSILRIQQVVRGDSAAYFCASSPDGGPIAQHFGDGTRLSIL.

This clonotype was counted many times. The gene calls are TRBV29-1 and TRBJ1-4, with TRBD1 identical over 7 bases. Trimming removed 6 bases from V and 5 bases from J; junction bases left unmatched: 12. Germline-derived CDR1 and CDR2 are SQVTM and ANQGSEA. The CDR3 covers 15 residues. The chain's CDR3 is CSVGGIQGGNEKLFF. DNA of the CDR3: TGCAGCGTGGGGGGCATTCAGGGGGGAAATGAAAAACTGTTTTTT.

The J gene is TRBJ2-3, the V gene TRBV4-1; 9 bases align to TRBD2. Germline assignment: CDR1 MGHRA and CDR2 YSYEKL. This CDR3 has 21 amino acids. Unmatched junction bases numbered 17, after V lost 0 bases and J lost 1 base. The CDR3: CASSQEDPYSAREGRTDTQYF. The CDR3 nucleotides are TGCGCCAGCAGCCAAGAGGACCCATATTCGGCGCGGGAGGGCCGCACAGATACGCAGTATTTT.

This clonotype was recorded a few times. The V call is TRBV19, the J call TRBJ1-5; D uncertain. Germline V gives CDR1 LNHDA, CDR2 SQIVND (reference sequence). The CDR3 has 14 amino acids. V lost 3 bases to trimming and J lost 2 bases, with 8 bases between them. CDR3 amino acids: CASSIGEGNQPQHF. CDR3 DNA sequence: TGTGCCAGTAGTATTGGAGAAGGCAATCAGCCCCAGCATTTT.

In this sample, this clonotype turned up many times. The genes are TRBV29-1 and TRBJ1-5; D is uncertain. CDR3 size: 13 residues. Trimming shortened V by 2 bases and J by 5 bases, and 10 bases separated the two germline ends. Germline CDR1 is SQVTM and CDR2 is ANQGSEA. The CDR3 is CSVELGRDQPQHF. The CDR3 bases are TGCAGCGTTGAATTGGGGAGAGATCAGCCCCAGCATTTT.

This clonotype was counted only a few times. The CDR3 coding sequence is TGTGCCAGCAGCTACCTTAAGATGACAGGACACAATGAGCAGTTCTTC. The encoded protein is CASSYLKMTGHNEQFF. The chain has TRBV5-4 and TRBJ2-1, with TRBD1 as a possible D gene (6 bases). The CDR3 extends over 16 amino acids. Trimming pared 3 bases from V and 5 bases from J, leaving 18 bases between. Germline V CDR1 and CDR2: SGHNT, YYREEE (reference sequence).

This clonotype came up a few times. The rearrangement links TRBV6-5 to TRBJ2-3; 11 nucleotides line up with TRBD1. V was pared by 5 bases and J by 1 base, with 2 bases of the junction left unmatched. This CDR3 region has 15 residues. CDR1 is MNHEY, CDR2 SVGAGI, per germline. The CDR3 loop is CASSGGQGGTDTQYF. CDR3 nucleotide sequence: TGTGCCAGCAGTGGGGGACAGGGGGGCACAGATACGCAGTATTTT.

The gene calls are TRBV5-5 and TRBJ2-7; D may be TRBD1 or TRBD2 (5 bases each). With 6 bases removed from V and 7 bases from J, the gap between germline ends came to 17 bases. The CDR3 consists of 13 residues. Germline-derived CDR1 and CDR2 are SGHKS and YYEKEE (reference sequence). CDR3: CASNLGTPGEQYF. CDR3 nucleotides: TGTGCCAGCAACCTCGGGACCCCGGGGGAGCAGTACTTC.

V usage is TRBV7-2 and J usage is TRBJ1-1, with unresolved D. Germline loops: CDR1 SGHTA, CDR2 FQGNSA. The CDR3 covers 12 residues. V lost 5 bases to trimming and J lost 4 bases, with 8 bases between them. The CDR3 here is CASSATGTEAFF. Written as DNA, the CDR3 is TGTGCCAGCAGCGCGACGGGCACTGAAGCTTTCTTT. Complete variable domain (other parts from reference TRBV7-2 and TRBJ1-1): GAGVSQSPSNKVTEKGKDVELRCDPISGHTALYWYRQSLGQGLEFLIYFQGNSAPDKSGLPSDRFSAERTGGSVSTLTIQRTQQEDSAVYLCASSATGTEAFFGQGTRLTVV.

CDR3 sequence: CASSEQGGDSPLHF. CDR3 DNA: TGTGCCAGCAGTGAACAAGGGGGGGATTCACCCCTCCACTTT. The chain employs TRBV6-2 or TRBV6-3 and TRBJ1-6, with a possible D match to TRBD1 (6 bases). This CDR3 region has 14 residues. The germline gives CDR1 MNHEY, CDR2 SVGEGT. The V end lost 5 bases, the J end lost 8 bases, and 13 bases lay between the germline ends.

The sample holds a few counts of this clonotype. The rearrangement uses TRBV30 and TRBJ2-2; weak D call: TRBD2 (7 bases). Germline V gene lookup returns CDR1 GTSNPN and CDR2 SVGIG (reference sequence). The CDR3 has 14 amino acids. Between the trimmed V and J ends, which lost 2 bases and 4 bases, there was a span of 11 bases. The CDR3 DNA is TGTGCCTGGAGTTGGGGGGGCGGCACCGGGGAGCTGTTTTTT. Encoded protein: CAWSWGGGTGELFF.

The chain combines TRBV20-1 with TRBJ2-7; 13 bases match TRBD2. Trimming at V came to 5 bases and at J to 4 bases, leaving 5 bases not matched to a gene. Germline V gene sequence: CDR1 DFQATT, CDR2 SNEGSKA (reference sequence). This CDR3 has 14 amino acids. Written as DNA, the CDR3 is TGCAGTGCTTTGGGACTAGCGGGAAGTTACGAGCAGTACTTC. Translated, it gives CSALGLAGSYEQYF.

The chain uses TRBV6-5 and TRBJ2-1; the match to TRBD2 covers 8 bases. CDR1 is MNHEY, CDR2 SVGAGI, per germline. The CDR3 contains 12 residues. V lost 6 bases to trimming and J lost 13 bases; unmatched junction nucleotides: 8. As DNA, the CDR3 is TGTGCCAGCAGCCCCCTTGCGGGGGGTCAGTTCTTC. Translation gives CASSPLAGGQFF.

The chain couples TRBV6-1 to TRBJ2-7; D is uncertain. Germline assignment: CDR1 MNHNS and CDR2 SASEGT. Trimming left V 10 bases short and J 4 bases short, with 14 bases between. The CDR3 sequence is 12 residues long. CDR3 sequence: CATTNGFYEQYF. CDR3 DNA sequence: TGTGCCACCACAAATGGTTTTTACGAGCAGTACTTC.

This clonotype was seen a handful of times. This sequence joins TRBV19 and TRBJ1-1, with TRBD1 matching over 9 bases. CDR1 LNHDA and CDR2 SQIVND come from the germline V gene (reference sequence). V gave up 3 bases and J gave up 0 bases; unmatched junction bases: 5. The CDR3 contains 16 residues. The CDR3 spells CASSIPGQGMNTEAFF. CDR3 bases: TGTGCCAGTAGTATCCCGGGACAGGGTATGAACACTGAAGCTTTCTTT. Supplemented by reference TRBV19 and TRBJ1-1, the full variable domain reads DGGITQSPKYLFRKEGQNVTLSCEQNLNHDAMYWYRQDPGQGLRLIYYSQIVNDFQKGDIAEGYSVSREKKESFPLTVTSAQKNPTAFYLCASSIPGQGMNTEAFFGQGTRLTVV.

For the CDR3, the DNA is TGTGCCAGCAGCTTAGCGGGAGGGGGACAAGAGACCCAGTACTTC. Protein product: CASSLAGGGQETQYF. The chain couples TRBV6-2 or TRBV6-3 to TRBJ2-5; 11 bases map to TRBD2. Germline V gives CDR1 MNHEY, CDR2 SVGEGT. The CDR3 totals 15 residues. The ends lost 6 bases at V and 2 bases at J; junction bases unmatched: 5.

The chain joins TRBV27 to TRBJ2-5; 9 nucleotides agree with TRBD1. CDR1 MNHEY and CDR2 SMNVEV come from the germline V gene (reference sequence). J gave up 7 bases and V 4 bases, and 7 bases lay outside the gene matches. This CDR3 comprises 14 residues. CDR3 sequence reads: CASSSQTGGGTQYF. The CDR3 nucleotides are TGTGCCAGCAGTTCCCAGACAGGGGGGGGGACCCAGTACTTC.

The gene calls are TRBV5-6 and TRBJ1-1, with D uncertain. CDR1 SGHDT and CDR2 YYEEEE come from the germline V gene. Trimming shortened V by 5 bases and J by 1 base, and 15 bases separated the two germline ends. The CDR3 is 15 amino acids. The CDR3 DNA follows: TGTGCCAGCAGTCGCACCGGCCAATCGAACACTGAAGCTTTCTTT. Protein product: CASSRTGQSNTEAFF.

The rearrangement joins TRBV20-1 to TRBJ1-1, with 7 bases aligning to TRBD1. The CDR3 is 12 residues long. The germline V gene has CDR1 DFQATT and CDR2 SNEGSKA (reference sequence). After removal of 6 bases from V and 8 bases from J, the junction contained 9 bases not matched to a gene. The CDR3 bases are TGCAGTGCCGACAGGGACGTCGGAGAAGCTTTCTTT. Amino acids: CSADRDVGEAFF.

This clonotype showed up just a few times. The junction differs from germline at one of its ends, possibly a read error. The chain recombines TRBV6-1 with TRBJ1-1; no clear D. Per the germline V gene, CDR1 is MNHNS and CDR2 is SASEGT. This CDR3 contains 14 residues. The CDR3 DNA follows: TGCGCCAGCAGCGAGAGGACGGAGAACACTGAAGCTTTCTTT. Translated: CASSERTENTEAFF.

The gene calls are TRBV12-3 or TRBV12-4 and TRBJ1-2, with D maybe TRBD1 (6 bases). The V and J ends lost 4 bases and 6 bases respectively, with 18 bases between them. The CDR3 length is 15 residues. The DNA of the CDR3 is TGTGCCAGCAGTTACTCCGGACAGCTTCTCAATGGCTACACCTTC. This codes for CASSYSGQLLNGYTF.